This TCR beta chain was retrieved from a study of blood T cell repertoires in COVID-19. In the study overall: The cDNA or gDNA used as material had been derived from T cells, B-cell-depleted T cells, or PBMCs.

The assay was immunoSEQ multiplex PCR, and TCRdb's table has in-frame clones only and misses some. The sample holds over 150,000 clones, approximately 91% seen once. This CDR3 contains 15 residues. V was clipped by 0 bases and J by 2 bases, with 11 bases between them. Germline V lookup: CDR1 SGHTS, CDR2 YDEGEE. Sequenced sample: peripheral blood. This TCR came from a man between 45 and 60 years old with acute or convalescent COVID-19. This sequence joins TRBV5-8 and TRBJ1-2; tentatively, D is TRBD1 (6 bases). CDR3 region: CASSLDRVSNYGYTF. CDR3 sequence (DNA): TGTGCCAGCAGCTTGGACAGGGTGTCCAACTATGGCTACACCTTC.